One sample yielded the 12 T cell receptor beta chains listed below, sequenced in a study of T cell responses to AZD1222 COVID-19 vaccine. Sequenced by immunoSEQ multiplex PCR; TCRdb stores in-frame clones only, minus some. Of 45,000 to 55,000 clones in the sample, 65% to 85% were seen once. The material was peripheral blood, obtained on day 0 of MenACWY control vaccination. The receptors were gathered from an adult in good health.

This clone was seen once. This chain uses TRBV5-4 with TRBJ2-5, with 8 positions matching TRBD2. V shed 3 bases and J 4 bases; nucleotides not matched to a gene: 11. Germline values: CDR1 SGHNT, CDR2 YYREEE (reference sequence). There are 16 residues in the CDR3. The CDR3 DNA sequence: TGTGCCAGCAGCTCTAAGCGGGAGAAGGATGGAGAGACCCAGTACTTC. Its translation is CASSSKREKDGETQYF.

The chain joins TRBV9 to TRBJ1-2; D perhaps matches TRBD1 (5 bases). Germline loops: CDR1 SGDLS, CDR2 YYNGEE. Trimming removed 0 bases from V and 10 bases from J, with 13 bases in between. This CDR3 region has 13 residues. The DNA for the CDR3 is TGTGCCAGCAGCGTAGACGCAGGGCCTTCCTACACCTTC. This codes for CASSVDAGPSYTF.

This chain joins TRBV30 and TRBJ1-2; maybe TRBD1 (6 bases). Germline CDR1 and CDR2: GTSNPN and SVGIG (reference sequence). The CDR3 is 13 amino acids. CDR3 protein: CALPLTGHYGYTF. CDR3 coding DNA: TGTGCGCTCCCCCTGACAGGCCACTATGGCTACACCTTC.

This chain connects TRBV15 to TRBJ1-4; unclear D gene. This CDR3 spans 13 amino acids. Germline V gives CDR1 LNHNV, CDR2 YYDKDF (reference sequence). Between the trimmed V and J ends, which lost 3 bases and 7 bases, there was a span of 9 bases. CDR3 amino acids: CATSRKGGEKLFF. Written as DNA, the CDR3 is TGTGCCACCAGCAGGAAAGGTGGTGAAAAACTGTTTTTT.

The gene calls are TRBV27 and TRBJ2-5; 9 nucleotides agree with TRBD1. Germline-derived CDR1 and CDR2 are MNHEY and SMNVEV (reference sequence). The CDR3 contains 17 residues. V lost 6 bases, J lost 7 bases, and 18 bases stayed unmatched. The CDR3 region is CASSLQGAGNPRGTQYF. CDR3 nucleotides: TGTGCCAGCAGCCTACAGGGGGCAGGTAACCCGCGGGGGACCCAGTACTTC.

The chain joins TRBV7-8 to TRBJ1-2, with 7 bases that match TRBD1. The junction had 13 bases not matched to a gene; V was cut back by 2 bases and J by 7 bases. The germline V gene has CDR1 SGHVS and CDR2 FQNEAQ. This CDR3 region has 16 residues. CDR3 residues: CASSLSLDRRRIGYTF. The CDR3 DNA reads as TGTGCCAGCAGCTTAAGCCTGGACAGGCGGAGGATTGGCTACACCTTC.

The CDR3 DNA reads TGTGCCAGCAGTTTTACAGTCCGTGAAAAACTGTTTTTT. It specifies CASSFTVREKLFF. The gene calls are TRBV12-3 or TRBV12-4 and TRBJ1-4, with unresolved D. The CDR3 sequence is 13 residues long. The V gene lost 3 bases and the J gene lost 7 bases, with 9 bases spanning the gap.

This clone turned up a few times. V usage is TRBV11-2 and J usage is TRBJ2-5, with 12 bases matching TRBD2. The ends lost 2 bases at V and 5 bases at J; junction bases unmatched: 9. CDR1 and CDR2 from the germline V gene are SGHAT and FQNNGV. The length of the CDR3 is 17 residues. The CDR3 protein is CASSLYGLAGGRETQYF. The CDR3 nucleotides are TGTGCCAGCAGCTTATATGGCCTAGCGGGGGGGCGGGAGACCCAGTACTTC.

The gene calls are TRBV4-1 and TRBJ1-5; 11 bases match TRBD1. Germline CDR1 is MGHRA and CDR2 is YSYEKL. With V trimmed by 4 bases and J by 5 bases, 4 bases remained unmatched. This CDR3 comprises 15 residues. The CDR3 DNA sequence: TGCGCCAGCAGCCCCCTGGGACAGGGGGATCAGCCCCAGCATTTT. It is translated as CASSPLGQGDQPQHF.

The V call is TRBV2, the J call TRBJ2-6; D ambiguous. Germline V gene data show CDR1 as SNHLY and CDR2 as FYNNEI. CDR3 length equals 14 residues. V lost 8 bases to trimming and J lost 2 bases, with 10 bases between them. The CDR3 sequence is CASGYVAGANVLTF. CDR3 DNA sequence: TGTGCCAGCGGGTACGTAGCTGGGGCCAACGTCCTGACTTTC. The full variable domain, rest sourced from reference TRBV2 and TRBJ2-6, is EPEVTQTPSHQVTQMGQEVILRCVPISNHLYFYWYRQILGQKVEFLVSFYNNEISEKSEIFDDQFSVERPDGSNFTLKIRSTKLEDSAMYFCASGYVAGANVLTFGAGSRLTVL.

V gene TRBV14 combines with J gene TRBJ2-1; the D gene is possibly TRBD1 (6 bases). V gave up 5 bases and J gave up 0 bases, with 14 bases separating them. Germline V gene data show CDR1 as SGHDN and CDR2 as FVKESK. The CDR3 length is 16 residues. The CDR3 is CASSSLRGSSYNEQFF. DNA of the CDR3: TGTGCCAGCAGCTCCCTAAGGGGGAGCTCCTACAATGAGCAGTTCTTC.

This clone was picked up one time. In nucleotides, the CDR3 is TGTGCTAGTGGTCCCCGGGGATCCTACGAGCAGTACGTC. Protein: CASGPRGSYEQYV. The rearrangement joins TRBV12-5 to TRBJ2-7, with TRBD2 as a possible D gene (5 bases). Germline CDR1 is LGHNT and CDR2 is FRNRAP. V was pared by 5 bases and J by 1 base, with 9 bases between. The CDR3 consists of 13 residues.